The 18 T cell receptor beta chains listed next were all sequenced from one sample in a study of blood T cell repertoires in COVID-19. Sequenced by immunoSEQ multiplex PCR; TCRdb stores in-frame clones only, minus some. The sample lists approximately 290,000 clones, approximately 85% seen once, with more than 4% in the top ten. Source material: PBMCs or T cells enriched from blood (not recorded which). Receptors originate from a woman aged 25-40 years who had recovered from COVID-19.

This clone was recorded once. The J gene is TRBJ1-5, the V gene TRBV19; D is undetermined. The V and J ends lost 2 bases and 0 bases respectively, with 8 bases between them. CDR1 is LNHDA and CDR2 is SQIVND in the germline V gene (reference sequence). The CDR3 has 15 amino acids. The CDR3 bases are TGTGCCAGTAGTATATTCCGGGGTAGCAATCAGCCCCAGCATTTT. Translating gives CASSIFRGSNQPQHF. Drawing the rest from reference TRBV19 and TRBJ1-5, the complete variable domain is DGGITQSPKYLFRKEGQNVTLSCEQNLNHDAMYWYRQDPGQGLRLIYYSQIVNDFQKGDIAEGYSVSREKKESFPLTVTSAQKNPTAFYLCASSIFRGSNQPQHFGDGTRLSIL.

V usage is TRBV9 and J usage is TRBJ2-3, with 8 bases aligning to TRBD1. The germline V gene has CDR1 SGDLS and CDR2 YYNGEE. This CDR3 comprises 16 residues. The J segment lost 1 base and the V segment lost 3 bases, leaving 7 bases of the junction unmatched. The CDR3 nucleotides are TGTGCCAGCAGCGCGATACAGGGGGTGGGCACAGATACGCAGTATTTT. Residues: CASSAIQGVGTDTQYF.

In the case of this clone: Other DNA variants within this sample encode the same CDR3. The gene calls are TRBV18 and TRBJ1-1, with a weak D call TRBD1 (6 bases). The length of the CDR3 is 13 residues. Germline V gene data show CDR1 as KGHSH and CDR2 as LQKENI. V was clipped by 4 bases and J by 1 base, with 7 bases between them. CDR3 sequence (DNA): TGTGCCAGCTCACGGGGACAGAACACTGAAGCTTTCTTT. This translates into CASSRGQNTEAFF.

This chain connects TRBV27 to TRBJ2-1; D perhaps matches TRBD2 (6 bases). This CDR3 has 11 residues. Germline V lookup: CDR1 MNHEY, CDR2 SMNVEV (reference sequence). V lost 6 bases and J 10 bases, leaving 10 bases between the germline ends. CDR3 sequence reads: CASRRGSEQFF. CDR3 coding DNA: TGTGCCAGCAGACGGGGGAGCGAGCAGTTCTTC.

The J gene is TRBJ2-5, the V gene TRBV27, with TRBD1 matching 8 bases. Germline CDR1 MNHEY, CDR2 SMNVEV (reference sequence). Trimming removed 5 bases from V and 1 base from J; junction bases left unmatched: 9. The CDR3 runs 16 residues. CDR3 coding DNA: TGTGCCAGCAGTGCCATGGACAGGGTTTCCCAAGAGACCCAGTACTTC. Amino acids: CASSAMDRVSQETQYF.

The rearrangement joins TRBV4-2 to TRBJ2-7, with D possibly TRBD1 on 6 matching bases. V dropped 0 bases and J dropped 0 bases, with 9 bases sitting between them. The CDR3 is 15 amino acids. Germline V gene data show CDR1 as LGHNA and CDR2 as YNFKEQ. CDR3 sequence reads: CASSQDQGSSYEQYF. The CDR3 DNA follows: TGTGCCAGCAGCCAAGACCAGGGGAGCTCCTACGAGCAGTACTTC.

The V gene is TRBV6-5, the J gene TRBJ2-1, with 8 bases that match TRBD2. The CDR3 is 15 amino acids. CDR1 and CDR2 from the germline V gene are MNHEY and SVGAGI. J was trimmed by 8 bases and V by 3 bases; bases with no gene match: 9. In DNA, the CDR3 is TGTGCCAGCAGTTATTCGTCGGGGGGGCCTTATGAGCAGTTCTTC. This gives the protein CASSYSSGGPYEQFF.

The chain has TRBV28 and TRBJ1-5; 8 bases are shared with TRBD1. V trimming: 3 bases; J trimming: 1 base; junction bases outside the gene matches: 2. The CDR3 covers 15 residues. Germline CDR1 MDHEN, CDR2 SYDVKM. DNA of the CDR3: TGTGCCAGCAGTTTCGGGACAGGAAGCAATCAGCCCCAGCATTTT. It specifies CASSFGTGSNQPQHF.

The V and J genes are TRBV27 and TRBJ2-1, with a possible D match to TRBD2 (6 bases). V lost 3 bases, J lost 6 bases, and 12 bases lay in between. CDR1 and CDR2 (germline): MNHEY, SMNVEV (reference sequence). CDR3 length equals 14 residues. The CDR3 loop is CASSFPGAGNEQFF. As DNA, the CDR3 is TGTGCCAGCAGTTTCCCAGGAGCGGGCAATGAGCAGTTCTTC.

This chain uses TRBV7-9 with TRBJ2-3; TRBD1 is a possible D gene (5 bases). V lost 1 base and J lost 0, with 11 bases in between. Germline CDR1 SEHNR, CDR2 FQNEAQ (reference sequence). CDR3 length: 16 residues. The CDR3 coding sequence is TGTGCCAGCAGCTTAGAGCAGGGATGGAGCACAGATACGCAGTATTTT. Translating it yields CASSLEQGWSTDTQYF.

CDR3 in amino acids: CASSFQRGISSDTQYF. In DNA, the CDR3 is TGTGCCAGCAGCTTTCAACGCGGGATATCTTCAGATACGCAGTATTTT. This chain links TRBV7-9 with TRBJ2-3; possibly TRBD2 for D (6 bases). The V gene lost 3 bases and the J gene lost 4 bases, with 17 bases spanning the gap. Germline V gives CDR1 SEHNR, CDR2 FQNEAQ (reference sequence). The length of the CDR3 is 16 residues.

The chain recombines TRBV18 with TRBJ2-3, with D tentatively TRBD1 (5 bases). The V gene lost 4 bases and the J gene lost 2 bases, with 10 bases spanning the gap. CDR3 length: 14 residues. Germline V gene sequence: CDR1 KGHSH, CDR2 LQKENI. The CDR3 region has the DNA TGTGCCAGCTCACACGACAGTTTCACAGATACGCAGTATTTT. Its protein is CASSHDSFTDTQYF.

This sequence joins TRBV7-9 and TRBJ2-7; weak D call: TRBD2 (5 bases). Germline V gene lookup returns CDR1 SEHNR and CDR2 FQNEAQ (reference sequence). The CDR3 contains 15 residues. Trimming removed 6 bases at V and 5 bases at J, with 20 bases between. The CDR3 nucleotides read TGTGCCAGCAGTCTCGCCTCGGGGAGAGAGGACGAGCAGTACTTC. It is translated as CASSLASGREDEQYF.

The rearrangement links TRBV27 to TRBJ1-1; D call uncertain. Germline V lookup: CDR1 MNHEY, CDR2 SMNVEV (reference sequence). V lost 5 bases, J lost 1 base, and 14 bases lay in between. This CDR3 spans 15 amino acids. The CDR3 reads CASSLRRTENTEAFF. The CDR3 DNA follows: TGTGCCAGCAGTCTAAGACGGACTGAGAACACTGAAGCTTTCTTT.

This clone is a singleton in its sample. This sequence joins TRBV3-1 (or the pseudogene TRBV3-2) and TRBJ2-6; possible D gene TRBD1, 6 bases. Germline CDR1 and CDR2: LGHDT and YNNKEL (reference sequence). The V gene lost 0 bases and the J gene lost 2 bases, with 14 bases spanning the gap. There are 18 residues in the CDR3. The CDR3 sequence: CASSQDWPGVAGANVLTF. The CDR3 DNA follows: TGTGCCAGCAGCCAAGATTGGCCAGGGGTTGCTGGGGCCAACGTCCTGACTTTC.

The CDR3 region has the DNA TGTGCCAGCAGTTACCCCACCGGGACTAGCGGGAGGGCCAAATACACCGGGGAGCTGTTTTTT. Amino acid sequence: CASSYPTGTSGRAKYTGELFF. This chain links TRBV28 with TRBJ2-2, with 16 bases lining up with TRBD2. V dropped 4 bases and J dropped 3; count of bases not matched to a gene: 14. Germline CDR1 reads MDHEN; CDR2 reads SYDVKM. The CDR3 runs to 21 residues.

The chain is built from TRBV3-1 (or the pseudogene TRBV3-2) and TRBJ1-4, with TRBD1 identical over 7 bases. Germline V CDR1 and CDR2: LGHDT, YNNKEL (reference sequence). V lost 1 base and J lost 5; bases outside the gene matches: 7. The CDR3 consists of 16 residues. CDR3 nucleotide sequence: TGTGCCAGCAGCCAAGCCACAGGGGTTAGAAATGAAAAACTGTTTTTT. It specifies CASSQATGVRNEKLFF.

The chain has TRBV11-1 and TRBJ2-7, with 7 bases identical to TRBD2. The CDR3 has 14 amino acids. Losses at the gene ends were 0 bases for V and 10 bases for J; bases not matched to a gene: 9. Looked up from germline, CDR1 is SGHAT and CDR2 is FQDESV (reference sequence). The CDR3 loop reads CASSLASPGGTQYF. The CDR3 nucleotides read TGTGCCAGCAGCTTAGCGTCCCCGGGGGGAACACAGTACTTC.